This TCR beta chain was profiled in a study of spatial heterogeneity in lung cancer (dated by TCRdb to about 2019). As for the study more broadly: Beta-chain transcripts were consistently detected in greater numbers than alpha-chain transcripts, which likely reflects a higher abundance of beta-chain transcripts. At surgery, both alpha and beta chains were TCR-sequenced in fewer than 250 tumor regions, approximately 64 matched nontumor lung samples and a few dozen PBMC samples. Nonsynonymous mutation counts, determined by whole-exome sequencing of tumor tissue, were related to features of the TCR repertoire. In the raw uncorrected reads, each unique combination of TCR and UMI appeared more than ten times on average. TCR alpha and beta repertoires were quantitatively compared across multiple tumor regions, matched nontumor lung and blood in non-small cell lung cancer.

The research as a whole found: Ubiquitous expanded tumor TCRs showed up in blood more often at tumor resection than at routine follow-up. Confirming at a functional level the hypothesis that regional TCRs recognize regional mutations was considered to require additional single-cell paired TCR alpha and beta sequencing.

The library came from 5' RACE. Sequencing was carried out with a NextSeq 500. To allow correction of PCR and sequencing errors, the TCR library protocol tagged every TCR cDNA molecule with a unique molecular identifier. As for the authors' bioinformatics: TCR identification, UMI-based error correction and CDR3 extraction were performed with Decombinator tools. TCRs above a frequency of 2 per 1,000, corresponding to the top 1% of the tumor frequency distribution, were defined as expanded. Renyi diversity was computed with the R vegan package after each repertoire had been subsampled 100 times to 5,000 TCRs. CDR3 similarity networks were constructed using string-kernel similarity of amino acid triplets, with links drawn between CDR3s whose pairwise similarity was above 0.82. The public reads were reanalyzed by TCRdb: fastp trimming at Q25, MiXCR alignment, in-frame beta chains only. Here each entry gathers all rows of one CDR3 protein and keeps the most common genes and DNA. These V and J calls are TCRdb output, not the study's own analysis. The sample data list 10,000 to 15,000 distinct CDR3 sequences, and under 5% of these were observed just once. Around 45% of the sample is held by the ten biggest clonotypes.

What this sample's time point label stands for: sample taken at primary tumor resection. Whole RNA extracted from tumor and nontumor lung tissue, or from cryopreserved PBMC samples, was used for TCR sequencing without cell sorting. Samples were obtained from 72 patients with early-stage, untreated non-small cell lung cancer from the lung TRACERx cohort. Patients were selected for TCR sequencing only if sufficient RNA was available from at least two tumor regions. This clonotype was observed at least ten times. No cognate antigen has been identified for it. Per-base qualities were not stored, and no clone one base away is much larger. This beta chain came through as a stray read in a library set up for alpha chains, and its size says little. From the germline V gene, CDR1 is MNHEY and CDR2 is SVGAGI. Relative to germline, V is 0 bases shorter and J is 0 bases shorter, with 8 bases between their ends. Inclusive of the bounding cysteine and phenylalanine, the CDR3 is 15 residues long. Only CDR3 DNA remains: 45 bases, in frame from the first base.

The sequence was collected from a male donor with early-stage non-small cell lung cancer. Sequencing was performed on PBMCs, taken at surgery. The chain is assembled from TRBV6-5 and TRBJ1-2; no D segment can be confidently identified. The CDR3: CASSYSLAANYGYTF. The nucleotide sequence reads TGTGCCAGCAGTTACTCTTTGGCGGCTAACTATGGCTACACCTTC.